The rows below give T cell receptor beta chains drawn from one sample of a study of blood T cell repertoires in COVID-19. Profiling relied on immunoSEQ multiplex PCR, and the TCRdb table lists in-frame clones only, not all of them. The table records approximately 210,000 clones, 80% to 85% of them present only once. The source material was peripheral blood. These TCRs come from a human donor in a cohort sampled during active COVID-19. Both conserved end residues are part of each CDR3. The D gene is left open where the match is weak. Not every row has a clone size; where given, it reads once, few, many or a size class.

abundance	v_gene	j_gene	d_gene	CDR3nt	CDR3aa
.	TRBV19	TRBJ2-3	.	TGTGCCAGTAGTGTTTCGGGGTTCACAGATACGCAGTATTTT	CASSVSGFTDTQYF
.	TRBV7-2	TRBJ2-5	TRBD2	TGTGCCAGCAGCTTAGAGGGGAGGGTGGAGACCCAGTACTTC	CASSLEGRVETQYF
.	TRBV19	TRBJ2-5	TRBD1	TGTGCCAGTAGTGCAGGGGGCTCAGGAGAGACCCAGTACTTC	CASSAGGSGETQYF
.	TRBV5-1	TRBJ2-7	.	TGCGCCAGCAGCGACCCCCAGGGATTTTCCCACGAGCAGTACTTC	CASSDPQGFSHEQYF
few	TRBV6-5	TRBJ2-2	TRBD1	TGTGCCAGCAGACGAACAGGGGCCGGGGAGCTGTTTTTT	CASRRTGAGELFF
.	TRBV18	TRBJ1-2	.	TGTGCCAGCTCCCTCACCATGACAGGCCCTGGAGTTGTTAACTATGGCTACACCTTC	CASSLTMTGPGVVNYGYTF
.	TRBV7-3	TRBJ2-5	.	TGTGCCAGCAGCCCCGGGACTTCCCTAGAGACCCAGTACTTC	CASSPGTSLETQYF
.	TRBV6-5	TRBJ2-5	TRBD1	TGTGCCAGCACCCCGGACAGGGGAGGAGAGACCCAGTACTTC	CASTPDRGGETQYF
many	TRBV5-1	TRBJ2-2	TRBD1	TGCGCCAGCAGCTCCGGACAGGGTGCGTACCCGGAGCTGTTTTTT	CASSSGQGAYPELFF
.	TRBV9	TRBJ1-3	.	TGTGCCAGCAGCGTCGCGACAGGCTCTGGAAACACCATATATTTT	CASSVATGSGNTIYF
few	TRBV25-1	TRBJ2-2	.	TGTGCCAGCAGTGGGCGGGCCTTCGGGGAGCTGTTTTTT	CASSGRAFGELFF
.	TRBV6-5	TRBJ1-6	.	TGTGCCAGCCCGGGGTCGGGATATAATTCACCCCTCCACTTT	CASPGSGYNSPLHF
.	TRBV9	TRBJ1-1	.	TGTGCCAGCAGCGAGCCTAGAAATTTGGGCACTGAAGCTTTCTTT	CASSEPRNLGTEAFF
.	TRBV5-1	TRBJ1-2	TRBD1	TGCGCCAGCAGGGTGACAGGGAGAACACCGCCTGGCTACACCTTC	CASRVTGRTPPGYTF
.	TRBV3-1/TRBV3-2	TRBJ2-5	.	TGTGCCAGCAGCCAAGATTTGGGTCCGGGTCGTCGGGAGACCCAGTACTTC	CASSQDLGPGRRETQYF
.	TRBV9	TRBJ2-2	TRBD2	TGTGCCAGCAGCGTAGCCAGCGGGAGGGCCTCGGTCGGGGAGCTGTTTTTT	CASSVASGRASVGELFF
.	TRBV6-6	TRBJ2-5	.	TGTGCCAGCAGTCGGGGGGCTTCAGAGACCCAGTACTTC	CASSRGASETQYF
.	TRBV2	TRBJ1-1	.	TGTGCCAGCAATGGGGGGATCAGGAACACTGAAGCTTTCTTT	CASNGGIRNTEAFF
.	TRBV5-1	TRBJ2-2	TRBD2	TGCGCCAGCAGCTATGGGGGAGGGCCGACCGGGGAGCTGTTTTTT	CASSYGGGPTGELFF
many	TRBV6-8	TRBJ1-2	.	TGTGCCAGCAGTTACTCCTCCCCCCACTTCTATGGCTACACCTTC	CASSYSSPHFYGYTF
.	TRBV4-1	TRBJ2-2	TRBD2	TGCGCCAGCAGCCAGGCGACTAGCAGCACCGGGGAGCTGTTTTTT	CASSQATSSTGELFF
.	TRBV9	TRBJ2-3	.	TGTGCCAGCACTTCGGGGTTTGGCACAGATACGCAGTATTTT	CASTSGFGTDTQYF
few	TRBV7-9	TRBJ2-5	.	TGTGCCAGCAGCTTACCTGGGGACTGGGAGACCCAGTACTTC	CASSLPGDWETQYF
.	TRBV6-5	TRBJ2-1	.	TGTGCCAGCAGTTACTCAGAAAGAGGCAGCAACAATGAGCAGTTCTTC	CASSYSERGSNNEQFF
.	TRBV12-5	TRBJ2-1	.	TGTGCTAGTGGTTTGGTACTCAGGGGCGGTAGCTCCTACAATGAGCAGTTCTTC	CASGLVLRGGSSYNEQFF
few	TRBV6-5	TRBJ1-1	TRBD1	TGTGCCAGCAGTTACTCCGGGACAGGGAACACTGAAGCTTTCTTT	CASSYSGTGNTEAFF
.	TRBV24-1	TRBJ2-1	TRBD2	TGTGCCACCAGTGATTGGGGGACTAGCGGGACCTGGCAGTTCTTC	CATSDWGTSGTWQFF
once	TRBV7-9	TRBJ2-3	TRBD2	TGTGCCAGCAGCTCTAGCGGTACTAGCACAGATACGCAGTATTTT	CASSSSGTSTDTQYF
.	TRBV27	TRBJ1-5	.	TGTGCCAGCAGTTATCAGGGAATGAATCAGCCCCAGCATTTT	CASSYQGMNQPQHF
.	TRBV2	TRBJ2-3	.	TGTGCCAGCAGCTTTACTCAGGGGACAGATACGCAGTATTTT	CASSFTQGTDTQYF
once	TRBV4-1	TRBJ1-5	.	TGCGCCAGCAGCCAAGGTCTCCTAGGCGGGGGGCCCCAGCATTTT	CASSQGLLGGGPQHF
few	TRBV5-4	TRBJ1-2	.	TGTGCCAGCAGCTTGTACGGCCAGGACTATGGCTACACCTTC	CASSLYGQDYGYTF
.	TRBV24-1	TRBJ1-2	TRBD1	TGTGCCACCAGTGAGGGAACAGGGGGCGTGGATGGCTACACCTTC	CATSEGTGGVDGYTF
.	TRBV5-1	TRBJ2-1	TRBD2	TGCGCCAGCAGCTTGGGCGGGAGCCACTACAATGAGCAGTTCTTC	CASSLGGSHYNEQFF
.	TRBV10-1	TRBJ1-1	TRBD1	TGCGCCAGCATGAATGGACAGGGTATCGGCACTGAAGCTTTCTTT	CASMNGQGIGTEAFF
.	TRBV29-1	TRBJ1-1	.	TGCAGCGTCGGACGTCCGGGACAGAACACTGAAGCTTTCTTT	CSVGRPGQNTEAFF
once	TRBV10-3	TRBJ2-1	.	TGTGCCATCAGTGGGGGGGATCTATACAATGAGCAGTTCTTC	CAISGGDLYNEQFF
.	TRBV7-7	TRBJ2-3	.	TGTGCTAGCAGCGAGGGCCAGGGGTACGGCACAGATACGCAGTATTTT	CASSEGQGYGTDTQYF
.	TRBV19	TRBJ2-3	TRBD1	TGTGCCAGTAGTATGGGACAGGGGGCAGATACGCAGTATTTT	CASSMGQGADTQYF
few	TRBV5-8	TRBJ2-3	.	TGTGCCAGCAGCGTCGGAGATACGCAGTATTTT	CASSVGDTQYF
.	TRBV3-1/TRBV3-2	TRBJ2-3	.	TGTGCCAGCAGCAGCTCCCCGGGGGTACCCACAGATACGCAGTATTTT	CASSSSPGVPTDTQYF
.	TRBV21-1	TRBJ1-2	.	TGTGCCAGCAGCAAAGCGGTCAGGGTTGGCTACACCTTC	CASSKAVRVGYTF
few	TRBV19	TRBJ2-1	TRBD1	TGTGCCAGTAGTACCCTACAGGGGCATGAGCAGTTCTTC	CASSTLQGHEQFF
.	TRBV9	TRBJ1-1	.	TGTGCCAGCAGCCCAACCGCGGTGATGAACACTGAAGCTTTCTTT	CASSPTAVMNTEAFF
.	TRBV27	TRBJ1-2	.	TGTGCCAGCAGTTTATCCCTTTTCAAAGCCAGGGTTGAAACTAACTATGGCTACACCTTC	CASSLSLFKARVETNYGYTF
few	TRBV11-1	TRBJ2-7	.	TGTGCCAGCAGCCTCCCGGGTTATTCCTACGAGCAGTACTTC	CASSLPGYSYEQYF
.	TRBV3-1/TRBV3-2	TRBJ1-1	.	TGTGCCAGCAGCGCCCCTCCGGGACATCTAAAAGCTTTCTTT	CASSAPPGHLKAFF
.	TRBV5-5	TRBJ2-2	.	TGTGCCAGCAGCTTGCAGGGCTGGAACACCGGGGAGCTGTTTTTT	CASSLQGWNTGELFF
.	TRBV20-1	TRBJ2-5	.	TGCAGTGCTAGTGGGGGGCCGAGGGAGACCCAGTACTTC	CSASGGPRETQYF